The 20 T cell receptor beta chains below were found in one sample sequenced in a study of shared clonotypes between healthy human individuals. The assay was immunoSEQ multiplex PCR, and TCRdb's table has in-frame clones only and misses some. The sample has over a million clones; roughly 96% are singletons. The source material was naive CD4+ T cells sorted from blood. Subset: CD45RA+ positively selected. The source of these receptors is a man aged 30 to 45 in good health.

The count of this clone is one. The chain carries TRBV27 and TRBJ2-7; 7 nucleotides agree with TRBD2. Losses at the gene ends were 6 bases for V and 0 bases for J; bases not matched to a gene: 14. This CDR3 region has 17 residues. In germline, CDR1 is MNHEY, CDR2 SMNVEV (reference sequence). Written as DNA, the CDR3 is TGTGCCAGCAGCGGCAGAGGAAGCCGGGACTACTCCTACGAGCAGTACTTC. It yields the protein CASSGRGSRDYSYEQYF.

This clone has only one observation. This sequence joins TRBV7-9 and TRBJ1-5; the D gene is possibly TRBD1 (6 bases). CDR1 is SEHNR and CDR2 is FQNEAQ in the germline V gene (reference sequence). The V gene lost 5 bases and the J gene lost 6 bases, with 17 bases spanning the gap. CDR3 length: 15 residues. The CDR3 loop reads CASSIDTGLVQPQHF. The CDR3 bases are TGTGCCAGCAGCATAGATACAGGGTTAGTTCAGCCCCAGCATTTT.

This clone was recorded only once. The V and J genes are TRBV18 and TRBJ2-1, with 7 bases fitting TRBD2. CDR1 and CDR2 (germline): KGHSH, LQKENI. The ends lost 6 bases at V and 2 bases at J; junction bases unmatched: 4. The CDR3 consists of 14 residues. CDR3 in amino acids: CASSGGTPYNEQFF. CDR3 DNA sequence: TGTGCCAGCTCCGGGGGGACCCCCTACAATGAGCAGTTCTTC.

The chain carries TRBV5-6 and TRBJ1-5, with D unclear. V was cut by 4 bases and J by 5 bases, with 7 bases left in between. CDR3 length: 12 residues. The germline gives CDR1 SGHDT, CDR2 YYEEEE. CDR3 in amino acids: CASSRDYQPQHF. In DNA, the CDR3 is TGTGCCAGCAGCCGGGATTATCAGCCCCAGCATTTT.

This sequence joins TRBV5-1 and TRBJ2-1, with D unresolved. CDR1 is SGHRS, CDR2 YFSETQ, per germline. Trimming removed 0 bases at V and 8 bases at J, with 3 bases between. This CDR3 region has 11 residues. CDR3 in DNA: TGCGCCAGCAGCTTGGAGTATGAGCAGTTCTTC. Its translation is CASSLEYEQFF.

The chain joins TRBV10-3 to TRBJ1-5; D unresolved. The germline V and J ends were trimmed by 2 bases and 4 bases, with 6 bases remaining between them. CDR3 length: 13 residues. Germline V gene data show CDR1 as ENHRY and CDR2 as SYGVKD. CDR3 in amino acids: CAISERENQPQHF. DNA of the CDR3: TGTGCCATCAGTGAGAGGGAAAATCAGCCCCAGCATTTT.

The chain carries TRBV5-4 and TRBJ2-7; TRBD1 matches at 7 bases. The CDR3 is 15 residues long. Trimming removed 4 bases from V and 1 base from J; junction bases left unmatched: 8. Per germline, CDR1 SGHNT and CDR2 YYREEE (reference sequence). CDR3 DNA sequence: TGTGCCAGCAGCCCCCGGACAGGCGATTCCTACGAGCAGTACTTC. Its protein is CASSPRTGDSYEQYF.

The chain couples TRBV5-5 to TRBJ1-5; D uncertain. Deletions cut 3 bases from V and 9 bases from J, with 19 bases between. Germline lookup yields CDR1 SGHKS and CDR2 YYEKEE (reference sequence). This CDR3 is 15 amino acids long. The CDR3 loop is CASSSETMRPGPQHF. The CDR3 region has the DNA TGTGCCAGCAGCTCAGAAACCATGCGACCCGGGCCCCAGCATTTT.

The count of this clone is one. The V and J genes are TRBV21-1 and TRBJ2-2. TRBV21-1 represents a pseudogene. This CDR3 spans 10 amino acids. In DNA form, the CDR3 reads TGTGCCAACCCTACCGGGGAGCTGTTTTTT. It encodes CANPTGELFF.

The chain uses TRBV12-1 and TRBJ2-1; no check of the table's D call, TRBD2, against the DNA was made. TRBV12-1 is marked as a pseudogene. The CDR3 covers 18 residues. The CDR3 region is CASSFALLSGGRSNEQFF. In DNA, the CDR3 is TGTGCCAGCAGCTTTGCCCTCCTTTCGGGCGGGAGGAGTAATGAGCAGTTCTTC.

The genes are TRBV7-9 and TRBJ2-3, with 12 bases identical to TRBD2. This CDR3 contains 16 residues. Germline V gives CDR1 SEHNR, CDR2 FQNEAQ (reference sequence). V was pared by 5 bases and J by 5 bases, with 8 bases of the junction left unmatched. The CDR3 DNA reads as TGTGCCAGCAGCCCCGCTAGCGGGAGGGCGGGAGATACGCAGTATTTT. As protein: CASSPASGRAGDTQYF.

CDR3 sequence: CASSPEGSSGNTIYF. The CDR3 nucleotides are TGTGCCAGCTCACCAGAAGGTTCGTCTGGAAACACCATATATTTT. The V and J genes are TRBV18 and TRBJ1-3, with D uncertain. Per germline, CDR1 KGHSH and CDR2 LQKENI. The CDR3 is 15 residues long. V was trimmed by 2 bases and J by 1 base, leaving 9 bases between them.

V gene TRBV7-2 combines with J gene TRBJ2-5, with 8 bases fitting TRBD2. CDR1 is SGHTA and CDR2 is FQGNSA in the germline V gene. This CDR3 contains 18 residues. Trimming removed 5 bases from V and 1 base from J; junction bases left unmatched: 15. The CDR3 region has the DNA TGTGCCAGCAGCCGGTGGATGGGGAGCGGGAGACTCCAAGAGACCCAGTACTTC. Translating gives CASSRWMGSGRLQETQYF.

This clone was seen only a few times. The chain joins TRBV5-1 to TRBJ2-7; D is ambiguous. V lost 3 bases to trimming and J lost 1 base, with 5 bases between them. The CDR3 is 12 residues long. Germline values: CDR1 SGHRS, CDR2 YFSETQ. Here the CDR3 reads CASSWPSYEQYF. The CDR3 coding sequence is TGCGCCAGCAGCTGGCCGTCCTACGAGCAGTACTTC.

This rearrangement joins TRBV30 to TRBJ2-7; no clear D. Germline V gives CDR1 GTSNPN, CDR2 SVGIG (reference sequence). The CDR3 sequence is 12 residues long. The V and J ends lost 3 bases and 1 base respectively, with 7 bases between them. The CDR3 DNA reads as TGTGCCTGGAGAGTCCAGTCCTACGAGCAGTACTTC. Encoded protein: CAWRVQSYEQYF.

This chain links TRBV5-1 with TRBJ2-5; 8 bases map to TRBD2. Germline values: CDR1 SGHRS, CDR2 YFSETQ. V was pared by 4 bases and J by 1 base, with 3 bases of the junction left unmatched. The CDR3 length is 14 residues. The CDR3 loop reads CASSHGGGQETQYF. The DNA for the CDR3 is TGCGCCAGCAGCCACGGGGGGGGCCAAGAGACCCAGTACTTC.

About this clone: The sample contains more than one DNA sequence encoding this CDR3. J is TRBJ2-1 and V is TRBV9; D unresolved. Trimming took off 5 bases at V and 1 base at J, with 10 bases between the two ends. CDR1 is SGDLS and CDR2 is YYNGEE in the germline V gene. The CDR3 loop spans 14 amino acids. CDR3 in DNA: TGTGCCAGCAGTCTCAGGTCGTCCTACAATGAGCAGTTCTTC. Encoded protein: CASSLRSSYNEQFF.

This chain uses TRBV29-1 with TRBJ2-5; the match to TRBD2 covers 10 bases. V shed 6 bases, J shed 1 base, and the junction held 8 bases outside the gene matches. The CDR3 contains 15 residues. Germline CDR1 is SQVTM and CDR2 is ANQGSEA. CDR3 DNA sequence: TGCAGCGTGAAACTAGCGGGGCATACCCAAGAGACCCAGTACTTC. Translating gives CSVKLAGHTQETQYF.

This chain uses TRBV11-2 with TRBJ2-7; possibly TRBD2 for D (6 bases). The CDR3 has 14 amino acids. CDR1 and CDR2 from the germline V gene are SGHAT and FQNNGV. The ends were cut back, 6 bases at V and 0 bases at J, with 12 bases in the middle. The CDR3 spells CASSRRVTSYEQYF. In DNA, the CDR3 is TGTGCCAGCAGTCGGAGGGTTACCTCCTACGAGCAGTACTTC. Supplemented by reference TRBV11-2 and TRBJ2-7, the full variable domain reads EAGVAQSPRYKIIEKRQSVAFWCNPISGHATLYWYQQILGQGPKLLIQFQNNGVVDDSQLPKDRFSAERLKGVDSTLKIQPAKLEDSAVYLCASSRRVTSYEQYFGPGTRLTVT.

The chain recombines TRBV6-1 with TRBJ2-7; the D is unclear. The germline CDR1 and CDR2 sequences are MNHNS and SASEGT. The CDR3 runs to 14 residues. Deletions cut 4 bases from V and 6 bases from J, with 16 bases between. The CDR3 DNA reads as TGTGCCAGCAGTGTTACACAGTTCCCGTCCGAGCAGTACTTC. This gives the protein CASSVTQFPSEQYF.